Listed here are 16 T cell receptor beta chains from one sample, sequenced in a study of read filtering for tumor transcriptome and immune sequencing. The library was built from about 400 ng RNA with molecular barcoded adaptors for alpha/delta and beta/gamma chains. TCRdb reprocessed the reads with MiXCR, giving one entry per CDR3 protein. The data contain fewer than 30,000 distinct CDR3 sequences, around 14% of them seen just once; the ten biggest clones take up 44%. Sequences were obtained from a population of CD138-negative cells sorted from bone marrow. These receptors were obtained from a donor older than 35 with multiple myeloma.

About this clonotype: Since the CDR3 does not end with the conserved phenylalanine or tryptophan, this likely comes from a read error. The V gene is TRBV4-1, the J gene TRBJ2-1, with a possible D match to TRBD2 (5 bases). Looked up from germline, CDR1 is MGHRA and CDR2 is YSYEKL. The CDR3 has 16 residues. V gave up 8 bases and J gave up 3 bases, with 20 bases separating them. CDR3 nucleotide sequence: TGCGCCAGCGGTCCGGGATTACTAGTTTTCTACAATGAGCAGTTCTTA. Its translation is CASGPGLLVFYNEQFL.

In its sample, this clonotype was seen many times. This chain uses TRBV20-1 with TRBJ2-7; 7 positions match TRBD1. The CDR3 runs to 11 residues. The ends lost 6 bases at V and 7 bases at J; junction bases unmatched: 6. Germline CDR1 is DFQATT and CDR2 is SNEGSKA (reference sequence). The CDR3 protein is CSAETGNEQYF. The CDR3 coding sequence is TGCAGTGCCGAGACAGGGAATGAGCAGTACTTC.

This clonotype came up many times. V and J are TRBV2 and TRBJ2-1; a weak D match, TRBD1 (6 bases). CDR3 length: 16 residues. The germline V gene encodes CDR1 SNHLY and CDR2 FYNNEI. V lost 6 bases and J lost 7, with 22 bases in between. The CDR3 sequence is CASRESGTTRFNEQFF. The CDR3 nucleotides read TGTGCCAGCAGAGAGTCCGGGACAACAAGGTTTAATGAGCAGTTCTTC.

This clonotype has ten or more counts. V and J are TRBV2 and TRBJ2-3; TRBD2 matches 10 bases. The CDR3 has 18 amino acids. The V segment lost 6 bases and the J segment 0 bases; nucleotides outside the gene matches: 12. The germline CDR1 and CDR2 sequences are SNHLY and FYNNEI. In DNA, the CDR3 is TGTGCCAGCAGCGGACCGTTGCTAGCGGGAGAAAGCACAGATACGCAGTATTTT. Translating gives CASSGPLLAGESTDTQYF.

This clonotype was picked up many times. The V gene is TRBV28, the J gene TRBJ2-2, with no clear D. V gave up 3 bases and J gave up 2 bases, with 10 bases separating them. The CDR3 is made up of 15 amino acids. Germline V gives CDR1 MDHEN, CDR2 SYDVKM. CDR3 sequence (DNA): TGTGCCAGCAGTTTTACGGGCTATAACACCGGGGAGCTGTTTTTT. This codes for CASSFTGYNTGELFF.

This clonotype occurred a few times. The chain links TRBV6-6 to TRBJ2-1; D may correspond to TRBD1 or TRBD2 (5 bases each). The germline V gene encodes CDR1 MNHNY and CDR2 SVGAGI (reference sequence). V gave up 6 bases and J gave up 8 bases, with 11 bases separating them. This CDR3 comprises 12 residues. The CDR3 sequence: CASRGESYEQFF. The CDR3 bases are TGTGCCAGCAGGGGGGAGTCTTATGAGCAGTTCTTC.

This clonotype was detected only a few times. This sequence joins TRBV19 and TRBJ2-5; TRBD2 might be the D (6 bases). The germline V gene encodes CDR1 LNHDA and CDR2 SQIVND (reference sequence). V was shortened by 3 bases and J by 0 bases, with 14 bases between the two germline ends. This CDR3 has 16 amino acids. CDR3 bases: TGTGCCAGTAGTATGGTAGCGGCACCCTACCAAGAGACCCAGTACTTC. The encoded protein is CASSMVAAPYQETQYF.

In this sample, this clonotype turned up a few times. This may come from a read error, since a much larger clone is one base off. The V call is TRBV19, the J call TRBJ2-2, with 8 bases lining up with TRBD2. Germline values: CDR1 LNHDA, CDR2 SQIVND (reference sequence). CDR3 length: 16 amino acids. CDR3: CASSIPSGSFTGELLF. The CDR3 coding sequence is TGTGCCAGTAGTATCCCTAGCGGGTCCTTCACCGGGGAGCTGCTTTTT.

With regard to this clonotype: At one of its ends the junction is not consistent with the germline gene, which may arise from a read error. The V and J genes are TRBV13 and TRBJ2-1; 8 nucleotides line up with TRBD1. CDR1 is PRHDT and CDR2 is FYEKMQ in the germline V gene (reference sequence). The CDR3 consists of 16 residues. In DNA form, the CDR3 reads TGTGCCAGCAGCTCCGGACAGGGAATGATTGTAGATGAGCGGTTCTTC. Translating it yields CASSSGQGMIVDERFF.

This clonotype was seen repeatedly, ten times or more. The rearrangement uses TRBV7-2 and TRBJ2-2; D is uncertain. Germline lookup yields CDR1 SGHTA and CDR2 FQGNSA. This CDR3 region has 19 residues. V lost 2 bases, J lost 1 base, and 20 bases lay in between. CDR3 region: CASSLLTPWPRKNTGELFF. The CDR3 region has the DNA TGTGCCAGCAGCTTATTAACCCCCTGGCCGAGAAAGAACACCGGGGAGCTGTTTTTT.

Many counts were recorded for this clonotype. DNA for the CDR3: TGCAGTGCTAGGAGAGTAGGGACAGGGGCCGTTGGCTATGGCTACACCTTC. Its protein product is CSARRVGTGAVGYGYTF. The J gene is TRBJ1-2, the V gene TRBV20-1; 10 positions agree with TRBD1. Germline lookup yields CDR1 DFQATT and CDR2 SNEGSKA (reference sequence). This CDR3 is 17 amino acids long. V shed 3 bases and J 4 bases; nucleotides not matched to a gene: 14.

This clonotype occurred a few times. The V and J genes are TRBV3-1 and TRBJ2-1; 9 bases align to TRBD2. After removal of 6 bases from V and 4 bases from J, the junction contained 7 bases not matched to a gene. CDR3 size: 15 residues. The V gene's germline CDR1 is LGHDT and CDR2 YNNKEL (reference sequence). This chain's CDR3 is CASSPSGNLYNEQFF. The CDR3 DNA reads TGTGCCAGCAGTCCTAGCGGGAATCTTTACAATGAGCAGTTCTTC.

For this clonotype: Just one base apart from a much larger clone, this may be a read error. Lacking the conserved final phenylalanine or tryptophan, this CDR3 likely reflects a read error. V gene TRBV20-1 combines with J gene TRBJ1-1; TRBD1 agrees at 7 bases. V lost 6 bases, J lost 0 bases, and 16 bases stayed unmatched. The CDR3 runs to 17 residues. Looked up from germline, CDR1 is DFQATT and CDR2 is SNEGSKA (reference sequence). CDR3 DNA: TGCAGTGCCAGGGGGGCAGGGAGAGGGCCCATGAACACTGAAGCTTTCTCT. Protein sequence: CSARGAGRGPMNTEAFS.

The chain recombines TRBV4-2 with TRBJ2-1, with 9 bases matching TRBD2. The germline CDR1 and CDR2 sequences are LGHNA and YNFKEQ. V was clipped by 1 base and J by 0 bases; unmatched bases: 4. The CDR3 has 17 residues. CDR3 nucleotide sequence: TGTGCCAGCAGCCAAGTTGTTAGCGGGAGCTCCTACAATGAGCAGTTCTTC. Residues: CASSQVVSGSSYNEQFF.

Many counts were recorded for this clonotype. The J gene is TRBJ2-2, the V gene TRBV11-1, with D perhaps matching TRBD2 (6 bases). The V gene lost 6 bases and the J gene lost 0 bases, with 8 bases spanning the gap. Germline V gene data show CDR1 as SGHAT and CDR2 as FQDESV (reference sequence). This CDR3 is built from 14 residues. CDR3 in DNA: TGTGCCAGCAGGGAGGGCGCGAACACCGGGGAGCTGTTTTTT. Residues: CASREGANTGELFF.

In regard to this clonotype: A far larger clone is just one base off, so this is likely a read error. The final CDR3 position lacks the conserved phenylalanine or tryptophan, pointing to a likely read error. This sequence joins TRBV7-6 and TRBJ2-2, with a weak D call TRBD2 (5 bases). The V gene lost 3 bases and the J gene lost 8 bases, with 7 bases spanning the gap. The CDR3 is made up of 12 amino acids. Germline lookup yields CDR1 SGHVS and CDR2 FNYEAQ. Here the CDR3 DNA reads TGTGCCAGCAGCTTGGGAGAAGGGGAGCTGTTTTCT. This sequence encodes CASSLGEGELFS.